This is a list of T cell receptor beta chains from one sample in a study of cytomegalovirus exposure and HLA in healthy donors. TCRdb's copy holds only in-frame clones and misses some; the assay was immunoSEQ multiplex PCR. Here the sample spans about 160,000 clones, 60% to 85% being singletons. The sample comprised PBMCs. These TCRs come from a woman between 50 and 59 years old in good health and CMV-seropositive. The CDR3 runs from the conserved cysteine through the conserved F or W. The D gene is left open where the match is weak. Clone size is given for some rows only: seen once, a few or many times, or a class if the clone is expanded.

clone size	V gene	J gene	D gene	CDR3 DNA	CDR3 protein
-	TRBV30	TRBJ1-5	-	TGTGCCTGGAGTGCCGGGTCCCCCTATAGCAATCAGCCCCAGCATTTT	CAWSAGSPYSNQPQHF
few	TRBV5-5	TRBJ1-1	-	TGTGCCAGCAGCCTCAGGGGTTCTGAAGCTTTCTTT	CASSLRGSEAFF
-	TRBV6-5	TRBJ1-1	TRBD1	TGTGCCAGCAGTTACTCTATCGACAGGGGGAACACTGAAGCTTTCTTT	CASSYSIDRGNTEAFF
-	TRBV2	TRBJ2-7	-	TGTGCCAGCAGTGACACAGTCAAACCCTACGAGCAGTACTTC	CASSDTVKPYEQYF
-	TRBV6-1	TRBJ2-2	-	TGTGCCAGCAGTGAAGTCGAGGTGCTAAACACCGGGGAGCTGTTTTTT	CASSEVEVLNTGELFF
-	TRBV30	TRBJ1-1	TRBD1	TGTGCCTGGAGTAAGGGGACAGGGGGCGCCTGGGCTTTCTTT	CAWSKGTGGAWAFF
-	TRBV29-1	TRBJ2-1	-	TGCAGCGTTGAAGATACCGAACCGGGCTCCTACAATGAGCAGTTCTTC	CSVEDTEPGSYNEQFF
-	TRBV6-1	TRBJ1-4	-	TGTGCCTGTGGACGGGGGAAGGCTAATGAAAAACTGTTTTTT	CACGRGKANEKLFF
-	TRBV5-5	TRBJ1-4	-	TGTGCCAGCAGCTTGGAAGGGGTGAATAATGAAAAACTGTTTTTT	CASSLEGVNNEKLFF
-	TRBV27	TRBJ1-4	TRBD1	TGTGCCAGCAGTATCGGGACAGGGGTCTCAACTAATGAAAAACTGTTTTTT	CASSIGTGVSTNEKLFF
-	TRBV19	TRBJ2-1	TRBD2	TGTGCCAGTAGTATATTGGGGACTAGTTACAATGAGCAGTTCTTC	CASSILGTSYNEQFF
-	TRBV4-1	TRBJ2-1	-	TGCGCCAGCAGCCAAGATCACGGGGCGGGGCGGCAGTTCTTC	CASSQDHGAGRQFF
-	TRBV7-9	TRBJ2-7	-	TGTGCCAGCAGCTTAGGAGAGGGAGACAGGATCTACGAGCAGTACTTC	CASSLGEGDRIYEQYF
-	TRBV6-4	TRBJ2-3	TRBD2	TGTGCCAGCAGTAGCGGGGGGAAGCCCACAGATACGCAGTATTTT	CASSSGGKPTDTQYF
-	TRBV19	TRBJ1-6	-	TGTGCCAGTAGTTCCGGGACTGCCAATTCACCCCTCCACTTT	CASSSGTANSPLHF
-	TRBV11-1	TRBJ2-7	TRBD2	TGTGCCAGCAGACCCGGGGGGTCGTACGAGCAGTACTTC	CASRPGGSYEQYF
-	TRBV2	TRBJ2-3	-	TGTGCCAGCAGTATCCGGGGGGCTAGCACAGATACGCAGTATTTT	CASSIRGASTDTQYF
few	TRBV9	TRBJ2-2	-	TGTGCCAGCAGCGTAGGCGACACGACGGTTGCCACCGGGGAGCTGTTTTTT	CASSVGDTTVATGELFF
-	TRBV12-5	TRBJ2-5	TRBD2	TGTGCTAGTGCCCGGACTAGCGGGGACGAGCAGACCCAGTACTTC	CASARTSGDEQTQYF
few	TRBV10-1	TRBJ1-1	-	TGCGCCAGCAGTGAGGGCAGGATGAACACTGAAGCTTTCTTT	CASSEGRMNTEAFF
-	TRBV5-5	TRBJ1-1	-	TGTGCCAGCAGCTTGCGAGCAGGGAACACTGAAGCTTTCTTT	CASSLRAGNTEAFF
-	TRBV7-6	TRBJ1-5	-	TGTGCCAGCAGCTTGAGTCGTTGGCAGCCCCAGCATTTT	CASSLSRWQPQHF
once	TRBV18	TRBJ1-1	TRBD1	TGTGCCAGCTCACCCCAACCGACAGGGACGAACACTGAAGCTTTCTTT	CASSPQPTGTNTEAFF
-	TRBV30	TRBJ1-1	-	TGTGCCTGTTCCCTAGGGGTTGCGAACACTGAAGCTTTCTTT	CACSLGVANTEAFF
-	TRBV5-1	TRBJ2-7	TRBD1	TGCGCCTCATCGCAGGGGGCTTTCGAGCAGTACTTC	CASSQGAFEQYF
-	TRBV7-3	TRBJ2-1	-	TGTGCCAGCAGCTTAGCGGGTAATGGTGAGCAGTTCTTC	CASSLAGNGEQFF
-	TRBV29-1	TRBJ2-5	TRBD1	TGCAGCGTTTCGGGACAGGGGGTTGAGACCCAGTACTTC	CSVSGQGVETQYF
once	TRBV5-1	TRBJ1-2	-	TGCGCCAGCAGCTTGGGGTTACAGGTTTCCCGGGGCTACACCTTC	CASSLGLQVSRGYTF
-	TRBV29-1	TRBJ2-4	-	TGCAGCGTTGACAGGCCAGGCGCCAAAAACATTCAGTACTTC	CSVDRPGAKNIQYF
-	TRBV5-6	TRBJ1-2	-	TGTGCCAGCAGCTTGGCCACAGGTTTAGGATGGTTC	CASSLATGLGWF
-	TRBV6-1	TRBJ2-2	-	TGTGCCAGCAGTGAATTAAGCCCGGGGGATGGGAGATCCGGGGAGCTGTTTTTT	CASSELSPGDGRSGELFF
-	TRBV4-1	TRBJ1-1	-	TGCGCCAGCAGCCTCGGACAGAAGAACACTGAAGCTTTCTTT	CASSLGQKNTEAFF
once	TRBV6-5	TRBJ2-7	TRBD1	TGTGCCAGCAGCCCCCCGGGACAGACCTACGAGCAGTACTTC	CASSPPGQTYEQYF
-	TRBV6-1	TRBJ1-1	-	TGTGCCAGCAGTGAAGCGCTTCAACAGAACACTGAAGCTTTCTTT	CASSEALQQNTEAFF
-	TRBV9	TRBJ2-5	TRBD2	TGTGCCAGCAGCGTAGGGGCTAGCGGGGGGGTTCAAGAGACCCAGTACTTC	CASSVGASGGVQETQYF
few	TRBV7-9	TRBJ2-7	-	TGTGCCAGCAGCTTAGCCCAGGGGGGAGCCTACGAGCAGTACTTC	CASSLAQGGAYEQYF
-	TRBV5-1	TRBJ2-6	-	TGCGCCAGCAGCCCTGCGCCCTCTGGGGCCAACGTCCTGACTTTC	CASSPAPSGANVLTF
-	TRBV20-1	TRBJ2-7	-	TGCAGTGCTAGTTCTTCCTACGAGCAGTACTTC	CSASSSYEQYF
-	TRBV7-2	TRBJ1-3	-	TGTGCCAGCAGCTTCGGCAGGAGGTTCGGGAACACCATATATTTT	CASSFGRRFGNTIYF
once	TRBV5-1	TRBJ2-1	TRBD2	TGCGCCAGCAGCTCTCGTATAGCGGGCGAATACAATGAGCAGTTCTTC	CASSSRIAGEYNEQFF
-	TRBV2	TRBJ2-1	TRBD2	TGTGCCAGCAGTCCGGAGGGCGGGGGGCACAATGAGCAGTTCTTC	CASSPEGGGHNEQFF
-	TRBV10-3	TRBJ1-5	-	TGTGCCATCAGTGAGTCGTGGGGGGATCAGCCCCAGCATTTT	CAISESWGDQPQHF
-	TRBV6-1	TRBJ2-2	TRBD1	TGTGCCAGCTTGGGACAGGGCACCGGGGAGCTGTTTTTT	CASLGQGTGELFF
-	TRBV2	TRBJ2-3	-	TGTGCCAGCAGTGGCCTACAGGGAACAGATACGCAGTATTTT	CASSGLQGTDTQYF
once	TRBV2	TRBJ1-4	-	TGTGCCAGCAGTGAAACCTCGGGGACTTCCCTGTTTTTT	CASSETSGTSLFF
-	TRBV9	TRBJ2-1	-	TGTGCCAGCAGCGTAGCTCAGGGTGAGCAGTTCTTC	CASSVAQGEQFF
-	TRBV10-3	TRBJ1-1	TRBD1	TGTGCCATCAGCTCAGACAGGGTTGCTTTCTTT	CAISSDRVAFF
-	TRBV5-1	TRBJ2-1	TRBD2	TGCGCCAGCAGCTTGAATAGCGGGACCTATAATGAGCAGTTCTTC	CASSLNSGTYNEQFF
few	TRBV6-1	TRBJ1-2	-	TGTGCCAGCATCCCCGCCCCAACCGGGGGCTATGGCTACACCTTC	CASIPAPTGGYGYTF
-	TRBV5-1	TRBJ2-7	TRBD1	TGCGCCAGCAGCACCTTGGGACAGGGGGCATACTCCTACGAGCAGTACTTC	CASSTLGQGAYSYEQYF
once	TRBV5-1	TRBJ1-1	-	TGCGCCAGCAGCCCATCAATAGGGGTGAACACTGAAGCTTTCTTT	CASSPSIGVNTEAFF
-	TRBV5-1	TRBJ2-5	-	TGCGCCAGCAGCTTGTCGGGTCGTTATGAGACCCAGTACTTC	CASSLSGRYETQYF